This T cell receptor (beta chain) was documented in a study of T cell responses to AZD1222 COVID-19 vaccine. Sequencing was performed with immunoSEQ multiplex PCR; in TCRdb, only in-frame clones are kept and a portion is missing. The table lists roughly 97,000 clones, 75% to 90% of them singletons. This clone was counted between two and nine times. The antigen is undetermined. CDR1 is LNHDA, CDR2 SQIVND, per germline (reference sequence). V was cut by 3 bases and J by 5 bases, with 14 bases left in between. The CDR3 totals 15 residues. Overall study results and limits: Clonal diversity was possibly underestimated, and the donors were mostly white British, with more females.

The receptor was derived from an adult in good health. The source material was peripheral blood, sampled on day 0 of AZD1222 vaccination. This chain connects TRBV19 to TRBJ1-5; D uncertain. DNA for the CDR3: TGTGCCAGTAGTATTCCCACAAACAATTATCAGCCCCAGCATTTT. Residues: CASSIPTNNYQPQHF.